Listed here is a single T cell receptor beta chain. What it binds is not known. The sequenced fragment ends 3 residues before the CDR3 boundary, so the rest is inferred from the germline J gene. The entry originates in a study of Tregs in tolerant kidney transplant recipients. General study results and limits: The most relevant donor-specific Treg TCRbeta repertoire apparently came from expansion with activated donor B cells. Donor-specific Treg expansion exceeded global Treg expansion in tolerant patients, suggesting antigen drive.

CDR3 length equals 14 residues. Trimming pared 3 bases from V and 6 bases from J, leaving 14 bases between. Looked up from germline, CDR1 is SQVTM and CDR2 is ANQGSEA. TCRdb's copy holds only in-frame clones and misses some; the assay was immunoSEQ multiplex PCR. The sample data list more than 6,000 clones. Related graft donors supplied nonmyeloablative bone marrow transplants, and mixed chimerism was transient. Thawed PBMCs were FACS-sorted into unstimulated CD4+CD25+CD127- regulatory T cells, CD4+CD25- non-regulatory cells, CD4 and CD8 cells. This clonotype was obtained from a human patient who received a combined kidney and bone marrow transplant. Some T cells may have originated in the graft donor. The sequencing here drew on CD4+ T cells from blood (PBMCs), taken 6 months after the transplant. The genes are TRBV29-1 and TRBJ2-2, with a possible D match to TRBD2 (6 bases). The sequenced CDR3 bases are TGCAGCGTTGATGACGGGACGGGGGCCGGGGAG. It codes for CSVDDGTGAGE. The full CDR3 sequence reads CSVDDGTGAGELFF.